Detailed here is one TCR beta chain. Its antigen is unknown. This sample was included in a study of cytomegalovirus exposure and HLA in healthy donors. This CDR3 spans 16 amino acids. V lost 5 bases and J 2 bases, leaving 18 bases between the germline ends. CDR1 and CDR2 (germline): SGHVS, FQNEAQ. Overall study findings and caveats: Looking again later, the authors saw that most CMV-associated TCR beta chains seemed HLA-restricted. Previous analysis showed most TCR beta V segments were productive about 87% or about 30% of the time. Among TCR beta chains, those listed as cytomegalovirus-associated numbered some 170. In a later analysis, productive TCRs from donors in an Asian-associated ancestry cluster reportedly carried fewer N-insertions than the cohort mean.

PCR used 60 Vbeta primers and 13 Jbeta primers. The assay was immunoSEQ multiplex PCR, and TCRdb's table has in-frame clones only and misses some. This sample has roughly 120,000 clones; just under 75% occur once, and the top ten carry 6.5% to 8%. This rearrangement joins TRBV7-8 to TRBJ2-5; maybe TRBD2 (6 bases). This receptor was obtained from a man aged 40-49 years in good health and CMV-seropositive. The sample comprised PBMCs. CDR3 loop: CASSPAGSRKQETQYF. CDR3 nucleotide sequence: TGTGCCAGCAGCCCCGCCGGGAGCCGGAAACAAGAGACCCAGTACTTC.